The 8 T cell receptor beta chains presented below share a single source sample, sequenced in a study of PD-1 blockade in classical Hodgkin lymphoma. The repertoire was sequenced with immunoSEQ multiplex PCR; TCRdb's copy has only in-frame clones and lacks some. Here the sample spans fewer than 50,000 clones, around 80% being singletons. The sample's time point: cycle 4 day 1 (C4D1), after less than seven weeks of nivolumab. Autologous stem cell transplantation was followed by relapse in every patient, and brentuximab vedotin exposure varied. The sequencing here drew on peripheral blood mononuclear cells (PBMCs), taken before the fourth cycle of nivolumab. Receptors originate from a human donor with classical Hodgkin lymphoma.

This clone came up once. This chain joins TRBV29-1 and TRBJ2-7; D is ambiguous. The ends were cut back, 5 bases at V and 0 bases at J, with 8 bases in the middle. This CDR3 region has 12 residues. Per germline, CDR1 SQVTM and CDR2 ANQGSEA. CDR3 bases: TGCAGCGTTCTAGACAACTCCTACGAGCAGTACTTC. This codes for CSVLDNSYEQYF.

The sample holds one count of this clone. The V and J genes are TRBV29-1 and TRBJ1-1; no definite D call. In germline, CDR1 is SQVTM, CDR2 ANQGSEA. The CDR3 contains 12 residues. Trimming pared 3 bases from V and 0 bases from J, leaving 5 bases between. The CDR3 here is CSVDGVNTEAFF. As DNA, the CDR3 is TGCAGCGTTGACGGGGTGAACACTGAAGCTTTCTTT.

The chain employs TRBV5-1 and TRBJ2-3, with TRBD1 as a possible D gene (6 bases). The V gene's germline CDR1 is SGHRS and CDR2 YFSETQ. V was trimmed by 4 bases and J by 0 bases, leaving 12 bases between them. The CDR3 runs 15 residues. The CDR3: CASSQGTVSTDTQYF. For the CDR3, the DNA is TGCGCCAGCAGCCAGGGGACCGTAAGCACAGATACGCAGTATTTT.

The chain has TRBV7-2 and TRBJ2-7, with D perhaps matching TRBD1 or TRBD2 (9 bases each). This CDR3 is built from 16 residues. V dropped 7 bases and J dropped 7 bases, with 26 bases sitting between them. CDR1 and CDR2 (germline): SGHTA, FQGNSA. The DNA for the CDR3 is TGTGCCAGCACCGCGGGGGGGACAGGGTGGGCAGTAGAGCAGTACTTC. Protein: CASTAGGTGWAVEQYF.

V usage is TRBV30 and J usage is TRBJ1-4; maybe TRBD1 (5 bases). V was cut by 2 bases and J by 8 bases, with 18 bases left in between. The CDR3 runs 15 residues. Germline CDR1 is GTSNPN and CDR2 is SVGIG (reference sequence). The CDR3, as DNA: TGTGCCTGGAGTTCTCAGGGAACGGGTGGGGAAAAACTGTTTTTT. Its translation is CAWSSQGTGGEKLFF. The full variable domain, rest sourced from reference TRBV30 and TRBJ1-4, is SQTIHQWPATLVQPVGSPLSLECTVEGTSNPNLYWYRQAAGRGLQLLFYSVGIGQISSEVPQNLSASRPQDRQFILSSKKLLLSDSGFYLCAWSSQGTGGEKLFFGSGTQLSVL.

This sequence joins TRBV7-9 and TRBJ1-4; 12 positions agree with TRBD1. V was pared by 3 bases and J by 2 bases, with 4 bases of the junction left unmatched. The CDR3 has 17 amino acids. Germline loops: CDR1 SEHNR, CDR2 FQNEAQ (reference sequence). CDR3 DNA sequence: TGTGCCAGCAGCTTCCAGGGACAGGGGGCCACTAATGAAAAACTGTTTTTT. This sequence encodes CASSFQGQGATNEKLFF.

This clone was seen a few times. As DNA, the CDR3 is TGTGCCAGCAGCCATTGGGGCCACAGCAATCAGCCCCAGCATTTT. It translates to CASSHWGHSNQPQHF. This chain uses TRBV6-6 with TRBJ1-5, with D maybe TRBD1 (5 bases). Germline-derived CDR1 and CDR2 are MNHNY and SVGAGI (reference sequence). This CDR3 region has 15 residues. V gave up 6 bases and J gave up 1 base, with 13 bases separating them.

V usage is TRBV19 and J usage is TRBJ1-5; the D gene is possibly TRBD1 (6 bases). In germline, CDR1 is LNHDA, CDR2 SQIVND (reference sequence). The V end lost 5 bases, the J end lost 6 bases, and 11 bases lay between the germline ends. The length of the CDR3 is 13 residues. CDR3 loop: CASSQGLGQPQHF. The CDR3 region has the DNA TGTGCCAGTAGTCAGGGGTTGGGTCAGCCCCAGCATTTT.